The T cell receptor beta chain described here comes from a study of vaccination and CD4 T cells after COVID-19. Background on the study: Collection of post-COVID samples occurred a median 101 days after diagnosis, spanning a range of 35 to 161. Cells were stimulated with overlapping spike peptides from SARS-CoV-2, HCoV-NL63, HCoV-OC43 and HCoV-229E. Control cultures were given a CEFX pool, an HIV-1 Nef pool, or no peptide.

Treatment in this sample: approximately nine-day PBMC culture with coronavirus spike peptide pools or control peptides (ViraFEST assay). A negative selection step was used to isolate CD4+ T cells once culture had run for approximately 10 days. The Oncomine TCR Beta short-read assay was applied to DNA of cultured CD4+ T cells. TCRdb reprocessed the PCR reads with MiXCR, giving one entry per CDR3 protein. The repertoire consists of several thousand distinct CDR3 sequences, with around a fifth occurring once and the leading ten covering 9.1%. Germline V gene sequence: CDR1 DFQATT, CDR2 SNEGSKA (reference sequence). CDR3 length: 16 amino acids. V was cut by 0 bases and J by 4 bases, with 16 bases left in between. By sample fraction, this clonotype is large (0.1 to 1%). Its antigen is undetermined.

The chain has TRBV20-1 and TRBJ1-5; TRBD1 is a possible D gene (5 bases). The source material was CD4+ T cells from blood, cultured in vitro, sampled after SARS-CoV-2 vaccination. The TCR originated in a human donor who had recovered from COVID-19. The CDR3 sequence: CSARDLRQGPNQPQHF. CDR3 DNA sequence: TGCAGTGCTAGAGATCTTAGGCAGGGCCCTAATCAGCCCCAGCATTTT.